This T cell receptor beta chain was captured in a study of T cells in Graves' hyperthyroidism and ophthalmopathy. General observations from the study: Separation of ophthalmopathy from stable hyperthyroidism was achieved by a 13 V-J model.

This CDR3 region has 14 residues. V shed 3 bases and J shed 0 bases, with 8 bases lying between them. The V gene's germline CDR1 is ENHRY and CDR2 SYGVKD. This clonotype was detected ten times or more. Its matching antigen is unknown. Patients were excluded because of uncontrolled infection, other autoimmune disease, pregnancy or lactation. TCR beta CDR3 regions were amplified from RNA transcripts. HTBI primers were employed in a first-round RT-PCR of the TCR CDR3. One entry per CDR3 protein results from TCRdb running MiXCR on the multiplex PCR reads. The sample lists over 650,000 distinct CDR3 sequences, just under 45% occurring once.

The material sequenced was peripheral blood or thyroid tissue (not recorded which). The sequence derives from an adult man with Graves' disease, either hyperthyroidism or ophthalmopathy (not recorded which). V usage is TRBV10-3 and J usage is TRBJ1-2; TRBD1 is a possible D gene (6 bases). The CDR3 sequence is CAISDWGPNYGYTF. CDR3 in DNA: TGTGCCATCAGTGACTGGGGGCCTAACTATGGCTACACCTTC.